The entry that follows covers one TCR beta chain sequence. The data were taken from a study of blood T cell repertoires in COVID-19. In the authors' workflow: Using reference gene primer amplification, nucleated cell counts were estimated. Sequencing was performed with immunoSEQ multiplex PCR; in TCRdb, only in-frame clones are kept and a portion is missing. V and J calls and clone size are given by that table; D and trimming were obtained from the DNA. The sample shows about 430,000 clones, roughly 90% of them seen only once. Trimming cost V 4 bases and J 5 bases; bases outside gene matches: 6. This CDR3 has 15 amino acids. Germline lookup yields CDR1 SEHNR and CDR2 FQNEAQ (reference sequence).

This clonotype originated in a young woman with acute COVID-19. The chain combines TRBV7-9 with TRBJ1-2; 11 positions match TRBD1. The sequenced sample was PBMCs or T cells enriched from blood (not recorded which). The CDR3, as DNA: TGTGCCAGCAGCTCCAGCGGACAGGGGGCATATGGCTACACCTTC. It is translated as CASSSSGQGAYGYTF.